Reported below is one T cell receptor beta chain. Assay: immunoSEQ multiplex PCR; the TCRdb copy retains only in-frame clones and omits some. This sample has 130,000 or so clones, with approximately 91% found just once. This specimen belongs to a study of control samples from healthy donors and cancer patients. Trimming pared 8 bases from V and 1 base from J, leaving 12 bases between. CDR1 is MNHEY and CDR2 is SVGAGI in the germline V gene. The CDR3 sequence is 13 residues long. The chain is built from TRBV6-5 and TRBJ2-7; the D is unclear. The sequenced material came from blood. The TCR sequence derives from a man aged 50 to 59 in good health. The CDR3 nucleotides read TGTGCCAGCCTTGAATCAGGTTCCTACGAGCAGTACTTC. Translation gives CASLESGSYEQYF.